This TCR beta chain comes out of a study of T-cell reconstitution after alpha-beta-depleted transplantation in children. TCRbeta library construction was performed incorporating unique molecular identifiers. Each CDR3 protein gets one entry after TCRdb re-called the PCR reads with MiXCR. In the table there are 530,000 or so distinct CDR3 sequences, around 27% of which are singletons. The table lists this clonotype with a few counts. The target antigen is unknown. Overall study results and limits: After transplant, at about two months, alpha-beta T cells were reportedly derived from several hundred expanded graft clones. Surviving thymic progenitors and recipient T cells were the source of high TCRbeta diversity at day 60 in some patients.

The sequence came from a boy in the first two years of life with Wiskott-Aldrich syndrome, due to receive a stem cell transplant. The specimen comprised PBMCs, sampled before TCRalphabeta/CD19-depleted stem cell transplant.

CDR3 sequence (DNA): TGCGCCAGCAGCGTGCTAATGGAGGCGAACACCGGGGAGCTGTTTTTT. Translating it yields CASSVLMEANTGELFF. This rearrangement joins TRBV5-1 to TRBJ2-2; tentatively, D is TRBD2 (5 bases). The V gene's germline CDR1 is SGHRS and CDR2 YFSETQ. This CDR3 has 16 amino acids. Trimming removed 4 bases from V and 0 bases from J, with 13 bases in between.